The subject of this entry is one T cell receptor (beta chain). This CDR3 contains 13 residues. Looked up from germline, CDR1 is MNHEY and CDR2 is SVGAGI. Trimming left V 5 bases short and J 2 bases short, with 10 bases between. These data belong to a study of blood T cell repertoires in COVID-19. Study-level information: Italy, Spain and the United States were the sources of the convalescent and acute COVID-19 samples.

Measured with immunoSEQ multiplex PCR; TCRdb has only the in-frame clones, and not every one. The table records some 250,000 clones, roughly 91% of them present only once. This chain connects TRBV6-5 to TRBJ2-7; D ambiguous. This clonotype was sampled from a man between 35 and 55 years old who had recovered from COVID-19. Sequenced: PBMCs or T cells enriched from blood (not recorded which). The CDR3 DNA follows: TGTGCCAGCAGTCTTCGGCAGGCCTACGAGCAGTACTTC. Its protein is CASSLRQAYEQYF.